This T cell receptor (beta chain) was sequenced in a study of blood T cell repertoires in COVID-19 (TCRdb year 2020). Background for the entire study: Samples covering the acute and convalescent phases of COVID-19 were provided by collaborators in the United States, Italy and Spain. The sample metadata nearly always contained a de-identified subject ID, COVID-19 status, age in years and sex. The prospective study material was composed of cDNA or gDNA derived from T cells, B-cell-depleted T cells, or PBMCs. HLA class I and class II types, where available, came from metadata supplied by the sample provider rather than from assay-based typing. Deeply sampled blood TCRbeta repertoires from subjects exposed to, actively infected with, or recovered from COVID-19 were included in the dataset. The samples were drawn from the first 160 participants of the ongoing ImmuneRACE study and from 950 to 1,500 subjects provided by 6 global collaborators. A freely available public database, intended as a resource for researchers studying the immune response to SARS-CoV-2, is where the repertoires were released.

Overall study outcomes, separate from this receptor: The amount of clinical and demographic metadata varied by source and participant and was provided uncurated.

The immunoSEQ Assay, a bias-controlled multiplex PCR, was used to amplify TCRbeta CDR3 regions from genomic DNA. The paper's processing steps were these. The number of nucleated cells in each sample was estimated from the amplification of reference gene primers within the assay. To quantify the absolute abundance of each unique TCRbeta CDR3 rearrangement, sequence reads were collapsed and filtered. For each sample, productive Simpson clonality was calculated by taking the square root of Simpson's diversity index across productive rearrangements. TCRdb took this table from immuneACCESS and kept in-frame rearrangements with V and J called. Such tables lack part of the clones; where checked against another copy, unresolved V genes explain under half of the gap, and the rest is unexplained. Clonal size and the V and J genes are those of that table, whereas D and trimming came from the DNA. Recorded for this sample are some 370,000 clones; almost 90% of them occurred a single time. The biggest ten clones account for 6.5% to 7% of the sample.

Each collaborating institution followed its own protocols to collect whole blood in K2EDTA tubes. For TCRbeta analysis, collaborators shipped samples in one of three forms: frozen whole blood, isolated PBMCs, or DNA extracted from either of those sample types. As concerns this clone: Its antigen is still unknown. Base-call qualities are not available, and no considerably larger clone is one nucleotide away.

V loses 5 bases of germline sequence and J loses 0 bases, and the interval between the two ends is 14 bases. The CDR3 covers 16 residues, taking in both the cysteine and the phenylalanine. Only the CDR3 part of the read is kept: 48 bases, read in frame from the first base. Sequences MGHRA (CDR1) and YSYEKL (CDR2) are obtained from the germline V gene. This receptor chain uses TRBV4-1 and TRBJ2-1; the D gene is perhaps TRBD2, from 6 matching bases. Input material: peripheral blood. The receptor was derived from a man between 18 and 35 years old with active or convalescent COVID-19. The CDR3 region reads CASSDSGESSYNEQFF. The DNA sequence is given as TGCGCCAGCAGCGATAGCGGCGAAAGCTCCTACAATGAGCAGTTCTTC.